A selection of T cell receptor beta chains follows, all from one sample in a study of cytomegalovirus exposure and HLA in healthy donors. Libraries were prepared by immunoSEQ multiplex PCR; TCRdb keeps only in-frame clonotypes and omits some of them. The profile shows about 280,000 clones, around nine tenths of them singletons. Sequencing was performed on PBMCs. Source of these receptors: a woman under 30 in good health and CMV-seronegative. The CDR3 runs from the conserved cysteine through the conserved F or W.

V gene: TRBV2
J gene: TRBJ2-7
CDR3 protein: CASSQRPSSYEQYF

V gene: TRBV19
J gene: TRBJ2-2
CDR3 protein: CASRTSGGFAGELFF

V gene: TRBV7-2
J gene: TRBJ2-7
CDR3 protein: CASSLTSGGYEQYF

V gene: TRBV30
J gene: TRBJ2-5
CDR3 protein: CAWSFTSGDPGETQYF

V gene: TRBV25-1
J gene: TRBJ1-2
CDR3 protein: CASSDRGERDGYTF

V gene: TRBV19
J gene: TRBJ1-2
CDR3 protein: CASSPGGVNYGYTF

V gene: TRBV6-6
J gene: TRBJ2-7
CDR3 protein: CASSYSGDRAAYEQYF

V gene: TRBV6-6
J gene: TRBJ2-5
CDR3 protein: CASTFTGGAQYF

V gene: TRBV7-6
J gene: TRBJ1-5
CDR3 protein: CASSLGGTGGQPQHF

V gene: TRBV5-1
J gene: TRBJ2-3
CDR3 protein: CASTPGVTDTQYF

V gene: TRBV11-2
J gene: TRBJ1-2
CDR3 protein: CASSLAPGGDYYGYTF

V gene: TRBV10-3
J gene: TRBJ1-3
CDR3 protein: CAISDLWDRGNTIYF

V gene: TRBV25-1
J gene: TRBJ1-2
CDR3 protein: CATLPGGVYPFYGYTF

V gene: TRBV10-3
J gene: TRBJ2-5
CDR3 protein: CAIIPTTQYF

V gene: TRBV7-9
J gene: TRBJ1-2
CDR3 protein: CASSLALTGNYGYTF

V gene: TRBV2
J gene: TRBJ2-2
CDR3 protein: CASSESGTETGELFF

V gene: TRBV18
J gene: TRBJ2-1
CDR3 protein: CASSLGGDNEQFF

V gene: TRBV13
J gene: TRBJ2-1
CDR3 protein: CASSLIQRDNEQFF

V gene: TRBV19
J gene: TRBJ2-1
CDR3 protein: CASSITGGYNEQFF

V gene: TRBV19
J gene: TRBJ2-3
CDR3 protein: CASSTASGGGVRYF

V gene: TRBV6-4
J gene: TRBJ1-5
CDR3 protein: CATKRTGAKNSNQPQHF

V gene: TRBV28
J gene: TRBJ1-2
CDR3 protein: CASSFPGSDGYTF

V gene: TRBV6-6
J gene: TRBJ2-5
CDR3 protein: CASTRTGWETQYF

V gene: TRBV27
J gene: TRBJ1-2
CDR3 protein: CASSSGQGFYGYTF